This T cell receptor (beta chain) was captured by sequencing in a study of shared clonotypes between healthy human individuals. General study points: Generally, naive subsets (rather than memory subsets) showed larger estimated richness.

Data came from immunoSEQ multiplex PCR; TCRdb stores just in-frame clones and leaves some out. Of about 1.5 million clones in the sample, 95% to 99% were seen once. About this clone itself: What it binds is not known.

V lost 3 bases to trimming and J lost 8 bases, with 10 bases between them. CDR1 and CDR2 (germline): SEHNR, FQNEAQ (reference sequence). This CDR3 spans 13 amino acids. The specimen sequenced was naive CD4+ T cells sorted from blood. The subset is: CD45RA+ positively selected. The chain couples TRBV7-9 to TRBJ1-4; D unresolved. The origin of this receptor is a man younger than 45 in good health. The CDR3 loop is CASSFREREKLFF. For the CDR3, the DNA is TGTGCCAGCAGCTTTCGGGAGAGAGAAAAACTGTTTTTT.